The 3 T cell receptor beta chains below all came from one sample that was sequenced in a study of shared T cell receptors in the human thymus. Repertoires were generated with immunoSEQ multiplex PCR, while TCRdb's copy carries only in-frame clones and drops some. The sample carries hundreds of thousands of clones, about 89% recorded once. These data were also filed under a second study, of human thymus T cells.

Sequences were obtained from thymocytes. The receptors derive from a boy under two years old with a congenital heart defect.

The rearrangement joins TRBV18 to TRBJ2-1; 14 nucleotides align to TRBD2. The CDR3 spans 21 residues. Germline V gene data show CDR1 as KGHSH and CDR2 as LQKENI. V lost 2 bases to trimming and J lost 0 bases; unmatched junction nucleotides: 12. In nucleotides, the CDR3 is TGTGCCAGCTCACCAATCCCGGGACTAGCGGGAGTGGTAATCTCCTACAATGAGCAGTTCTTC. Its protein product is CASSPIPGLAGVVISYNEQFF.

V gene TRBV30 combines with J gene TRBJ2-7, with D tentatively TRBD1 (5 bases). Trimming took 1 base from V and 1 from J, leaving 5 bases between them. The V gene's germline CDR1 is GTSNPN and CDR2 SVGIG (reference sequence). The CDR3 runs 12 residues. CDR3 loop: CAWSDRSYEQYF. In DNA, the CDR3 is TGTGCCTGGAGTGACAGGTCCTACGAGCAGTACTTC.

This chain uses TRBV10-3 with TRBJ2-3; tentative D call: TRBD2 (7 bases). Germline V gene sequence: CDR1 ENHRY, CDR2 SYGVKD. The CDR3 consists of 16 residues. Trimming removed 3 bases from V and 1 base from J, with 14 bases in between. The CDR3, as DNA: TGTGCCATCAGTGAAAGGGCGGGGGCCCGCACAGATACGCAGTATTTT. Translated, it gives CAISERAGARTDTQYF.